There are many counts of the clone carrying this T cell receptor beta chain. Its specificity is unknown. This CDR3 has 17 amino acids. Germline V CDR1 and CDR2: MDHEN, SYDVKM. The V gene end was trimmed by 5 bases and the J gene end by 2 bases; junction bases not matched to a gene: 10. This record belongs to a study of early T cells in non-severe SARS-CoV-2 infection. Overall study context: Sequencing of bulk RNA from unsorted whole blood was done, without chain pairing. Study conclusions and caveats: A preference for anti-spike CD8 responses marked VDJdb matching, which missed private and CD4 specificities.

The protocol attached unique molecular identifiers to individual cDNA molecules. TCRdb reanalysed the 5' RACE reads using MiXCR and keeps one entry per CDR3 protein. The data show 85,000 to 90,000 distinct CDR3 sequences, approximately 15% seen once. This clonotype originated in an adult who was a healthcare worker with PCR-confirmed SARS-CoV-2 infection or an uninfected control (not recorded which). Sequencing was performed on whole blood. J is TRBJ2-3 and V is TRBV28, with 10 bases identical to TRBD2. CDR3: CASSPILAGADTDTQYF. The DNA for the CDR3 is TGTGCCAGCAGTCCCATCCTAGCGGGAGCTGACACAGATACGCAGTATTTT.